This record concerns one TCR beta chain sequence. No antigen is known for it. The data stem from a study of OX40 agonist ivuxolimab in advanced cancers. Study background: Ivuxolimab, which is an agonistic anti-OX40 (CD134) antibody, was administered to the patients. Patients were roughly 83% male with ages roughly 23 to 79, mean 60. Study-level results: The study observed clonal expansion of CD4+ and CD8+ blood T cells by week 6 at 0.1 to 3.0 mg/kg.

The assay was immunoSEQ multiplex PCR, and TCRdb's table has in-frame clones only and misses some. The sample records 60,000 or so clones, 75% to 90% being singletons. This CDR3 contains 15 residues. Trimming took 0 bases from V and 7 from J; bases not matched to a gene: 9. Germline V gene sequence: CDR1 MGHRA, CDR2 YSYEKL. The sample in question was CD4+ or CD8+ T cells sorted from blood, obtained in a trial of the OX40 agonist ivuxolimab. The rearrangement uses TRBV4-1 and TRBJ2-7, with 7 bases that match TRBD1. This receptor was taken from an adult with an advanced solid tumor such as melanoma, head and neck, liver or kidney cancer. The CDR3 here is CASSQDPQGMGEQYF. CDR3 nucleotides: TGCGCCAGCAGCCAAGATCCACAGGGGATGGGAGAGCAGTACTTC.